This T cell receptor (beta chain) was recovered during a study of control samples from healthy donors and cancer patients. The germline CDR1 and CDR2 sequences are SGHTA and FQGNSA. Trimming removed 1 base from V and 1 base from J, with 8 bases in between. CDR3 size: 15 residues. Generated by immunoSEQ multiplex PCR, the TCRdb table keeps only in-frame clones and is missing some. The data contain about 89,000 clones, approximately 86% of them singletons. The receptor comes from a man aged 30-40 years in good health. This chain uses TRBV7-2 with TRBJ2-4; unclear D gene. Sequencing was done on a sample of blood. The CDR3 region has the DNA TGTGCCAGCAGCTTAGTAGACCCGGCCAAAAACATTCAGTACTTC. Protein sequence: CASSLVDPAKNIQYF. The complete variable domain, with remaining parts taken from reference TRBV7-2 and TRBJ2-4, reads GAGVSQSPSNKVTEKGKDVELRCDPISGHTALYWYRQSLGQGLEFLIYFQGNSAPDKSGLPSDRFSAERTGGSVSTLTIQRTQQEDSAVYLCASSLVDPAKNIQYFGAGTRLSVL.